The 28 T cell receptor beta chains presented below share a single source sample, sequenced in a study of blood T cell repertoires in COVID-19. Only in-frame clones appear in the TCRdb table, and some are missing; sequencing was by immunoSEQ multiplex PCR. Here the sample spans fewer than 200,000 clones, almost 85% being singletons. Sequencing was carried out using peripheral blood. The receptors derive from a woman at least 80 years old with COVID-19, enrolled during active disease.

The chain uses TRBV28 and TRBJ2-3; no clear D. This CDR3 has 14 amino acids. V shed 7 bases and J shed 2 bases, with 13 bases lying between them. Germline V gene data show CDR1 as MDHEN and CDR2 as SYDVKM. In DNA, the CDR3 is TGTGCCAGCACCCCTCGCGGAAACACAGATACGCAGTATTTT. This sequence encodes CASTPRGNTDTQYF.

This chain joins TRBV10-3 and TRBJ1-2; TRBD1 is a possible D gene (5 bases). From germline, CDR1 is ENHRY and CDR2 SYGVKD. Trimming cost V 3 bases and J 0 bases, with 14 bases left between them. CDR3 length: 16 residues. CDR3 in DNA: TGTGCCATCAGTGAACGGGGGGAGCCCTCTAACTATGGCTACACCTTC. Translation: CAISERGEPSNYGYTF.

The V call is TRBV30, the J call TRBJ1-2, with 9 bases that match TRBD1. With 2 bases clipped from V and 5 bases from J, the junction kept 9 bases outside the gene matches. This CDR3 region has 15 residues. CDR1 and CDR2 from the germline V gene are GTSNPN and SVGIG (reference sequence). The CDR3, as DNA: TGTGCCTGGAGTTTTTTGGGACAGGGTAATTATGGCTACACCTTC. Encoded protein: CAWSFLGQGNYGYTF.

This rearrangement joins TRBV2 to TRBJ2-5, with 9 bases identical to TRBD2. The CDR3 runs 14 residues. The junction had 7 bases not matched to a gene; V was cut back by 7 bases and J by 4 bases. Germline-derived CDR1 and CDR2 are SNHLY and FYNNEI. CDR3 coding DNA: TGTGCCAGCAAAAATAGCGGGAGTACAGAGACCCAGTACTTC. Residues: CASKNSGSTETQYF. Full variable domain (rest looked up from reference TRBV2 and TRBJ2-5): EPEVTQTPSHQVTQMGQEVILRCVPISNHLYFYWYRQILGQKVEFLVSFYNNEISEKSEIFDDQFSVERPDGSNFTLKIRSTKLEDSAMYFCASKNSGSTETQYFGPGTRLLVL.

The V call is TRBV4-1, the J call TRBJ1-5; D not resolved. V lost 1 base and J 0 bases, leaving 10 bases between the germline ends. The CDR3 length is 16 residues. The germline gives CDR1 MGHRA, CDR2 YSYEKL. The CDR3 sequence: CASSQGGSYSNQPQHF. The CDR3 nucleotides read TGCGCCAGCAGCCAAGGAGGGTCCTATAGCAATCAGCCCCAGCATTTT.

The chain's CDR3 is CASSKPGQGIADTQYF. The CDR3 nucleotides read TGTGCCAGCAGCAAGCCGGGACAGGGAATAGCAGATACGCAGTATTTT. The J gene is TRBJ2-3, the V gene TRBV5-4; 9 bases align to TRBD1. The CDR3 extends over 16 amino acids. Trimming removed 4 bases from V and 4 bases from J; junction bases left unmatched: 10. Germline V gene lookup returns CDR1 SGHNT and CDR2 YYREEE (reference sequence). Full variable domain (missing parts from reference TRBV5-4 and TRBJ2-3): ETGVTQSPTHLIKTRGQQVTLRCSSQSGHNTVSWYQQALGQGPQFIFQYYREEENGRGNFPPRFSGLQFPNYSSELNVNALELDDSALYLCASSKPGQGIADTQYFGPGTRLTVL.

The rearrangement uses TRBV4-1 and TRBJ2-5; TRBD2 matches 10 bases. There are 16 residues in the CDR3. Germline CDR1 and CDR2: MGHRA and YSYEKL. V was clipped by 4 bases and J by 1 base; unmatched bases: 6. CDR3: CASSLRLAGLQETQYF. CDR3 nucleotide sequence: TGCGCCAGCAGCCTTCGACTAGCGGGCCTCCAAGAGACCCAGTACTTC.

The gene calls are TRBV5-1 and TRBJ2-3, with D maybe TRBD1 (6 bases). The germline CDR1 and CDR2 sequences are SGHRS and YFSETQ. V dropped 6 bases and J dropped 3 bases, with 11 bases sitting between them. This CDR3 has 13 residues. The CDR3 DNA follows: TGCGCCAGCACAGTTACAGGGACAGATACGCAGTATTTT. Translated: CASTVTGTDTQYF.

V usage is TRBV19 and J usage is TRBJ2-5; 11 bases map to TRBD1. Trimming removed 5 bases from V and 5 bases from J; junction bases left unmatched: 16. Per germline, CDR1 LNHDA and CDR2 SQIVND (reference sequence). CDR3 length: 18 amino acids. The CDR3 is CASSSAGTGGVSRETQYF. For the CDR3, the DNA is TGTGCCAGTAGTTCAGCCGGGACAGGGGGGGTTAGCCGGGAGACCCAGTACTTC.

This rearrangement joins TRBV27 to TRBJ2-2; 9 bases match TRBD2. The CDR3 length is 18 residues. Trimming took 3 bases from V and 6 from J; bases not matched to a gene: 14. Germline V gene lookup returns CDR1 MNHEY and CDR2 SMNVEV (reference sequence). The CDR3 reads CASSFDLAGVWRAGELFF. In DNA form, the CDR3 reads TGTGCCAGCAGTTTTGATTTAGCGGGAGTGTGGCGCGCCGGGGAGCTGTTTTTT.

V is TRBV10-1 and J is TRBJ2-3, with D possibly being TRBD2 (5 bases). The CDR3 runs 16 residues. Per germline, CDR1 WNHNN and CDR2 SYGVQD (reference sequence). The V gene lost 5 bases and the J gene lost 0 bases, with 15 bases spanning the gap. The DNA for the CDR3 is TGCGCCAGCAGTCTACTTGCGGGTCCTAGCACAGATACGCAGTATTTT. Amino acid sequence: CASSLLAGPSTDTQYF.

This chain links TRBV3-1 (or the pseudogene TRBV3-2) with TRBJ2-1, with TRBD2 identical over 14 bases. Germline values: CDR1 LGHDT, CDR2 YNNKEL (reference sequence). Trimming at V came to 3 bases and at J to 7 bases, leaving 8 bases not matched to a gene. The CDR3 runs to 17 residues. CDR3 bases: TGTGCCAGCAGCCACCGACTAGCGGGAGGGCCGGTAAATGAGCAGTTCTTC. This sequence encodes CASSHRLAGGPVNEQFF.

This chain connects TRBV7-9 to TRBJ2-1; 10 positions match TRBD1. Germline V lookup: CDR1 SEHNR, CDR2 FQNEAQ (reference sequence). The CDR3 spans 18 residues. Trimming removed 5 bases from V and 2 bases from J; junction bases left unmatched: 12. The CDR3 coding sequence is TGTGCCAGCAGCCCAGTAGGGAGACAGGGGGCTCCCTACAATGAGCAGTTCTTC. Its protein is CASSPVGRQGAPYNEQFF.

The chain recombines TRBV5-1 with TRBJ2-1; 13 positions match TRBD2. Trimming removed 5 bases from V and 0 bases from J; junction bases left unmatched: 2. The CDR3 extends over 16 amino acids. Germline lookup yields CDR1 SGHRS and CDR2 YFSETQ. CDR3 DNA sequence: TGCGCCAGCAGGCGGACTAGCGGGAGCTCCTACAATGAGCAGTTCTTC. Translation gives CASRRTSGSSYNEQFF.

This chain uses TRBV5-1 with TRBJ2-7; maybe TRBD2 (5 bases). This CDR3 has 12 residues. V was cut by 2 bases and J by 4 bases, with 7 bases left in between. Germline CDR1 reads SGHRS; CDR2 reads YFSETQ. As DNA, the CDR3 is TGCGCCAGCAGCTTCGGCGGGTACGAGCAGTACTTC. The encoded protein is CASSFGGYEQYF.

CDR3 loop: CASKSVDTQYF. In DNA, the CDR3 is TGCGCCAGCAAATCGGTAGATACGCAGTATTTT. The V gene is TRBV5-1, the J gene TRBJ2-3; unclear D gene. Germline CDR1 SGHRS, CDR2 YFSETQ. CDR3 size: 11 residues. Between the trimmed V and J ends, which lost 6 bases and 5 bases, there was a span of 7 bases.

The gene calls are TRBV18 and TRBJ2-5; 7 bases line up with TRBD1. Germline CDR1 is KGHSH and CDR2 is LQKENI. V gave up 3 bases and J gave up 4 bases; unmatched junction bases: 5. The CDR3 contains 14 residues. The chain's CDR3 is CASSPRTGRETQYF. The CDR3 DNA follows: TGTGCCAGCTCACCTAGGACAGGCCGAGAGACCCAGTACTTC.

This clone was seen just once. The chain carries TRBV7-8 and TRBJ1-5; D is uncertain. This CDR3 has 13 amino acids. Trimming stripped 2 bases from V and 4 bases from J, with 6 bases between. Germline CDR1 is SGHVS and CDR2 is FQNEAQ. CDR3 coding DNA: TGTGCCAGCAGCTTACGGGGAAATCAGCCCCAGCATTTT. This sequence encodes CASSLRGNQPQHF.

This sequence joins TRBV7-2 and TRBJ2-7; D not certain. CDR3 size: 13 residues. The germline V and J ends were trimmed by 5 bases and 0 bases, with 8 bases remaining between them. CDR1 and CDR2 from the germline V gene are SGHTA and FQGNSA. The CDR3 reads CASSPTNSYEQYF. The CDR3 DNA is TGTGCCAGCAGCCCTACCAACTCCTACGAGCAGTACTTC. The full variable domain, with the rest looked up from reference TRBV7-2 and TRBJ2-7, is GAGVSQSPSNKVTEKGKDVELRCDPISGHTALYWYRQSLGQGLEFLIYFQGNSAPDKSGLPSDRFSAERTGGSVSTLTIQRTQQEDSAVYLCASSPTNSYEQYFGPGTRLTVT.

Written as DNA, the CDR3 is TGTGCCAGCAGTCCCGGGGGTCGCACAGATACGCAGTATTTT. It translates to CASSPGGRTDTQYF. J is TRBJ2-3 and V is TRBV6-5, with a tentative D call TRBD2 (6 bases). Per germline, CDR1 MNHEY and CDR2 SVGAGI. This CDR3 contains 14 residues. Trimming stripped 5 bases from V and 1 base from J, with 10 bases between.

The V call is TRBV5-1, the J call TRBJ1-2; D is possibly TRBD1 (5 bases). This CDR3 comprises 18 residues. The V gene lost 2 bases and the J gene lost 3 bases, with 23 bases spanning the gap. Looked up from germline, CDR1 is SGHRS and CDR2 is YFSETQ. The CDR3 protein is CASSFLEGTLSPYYGYTF. The CDR3 DNA sequence: TGCGCCAGCAGCTTTTTGGAGGGGACCCTTAGCCCCTACTATGGCTACACCTTC.

The CDR3 spells CATRRGGGPYEQYF. The CDR3 nucleotides are TGTGCCACCCGGCGGGGCGGGGGGCCCTACGAGCAGTACTTC. The chain has TRBV19 and TRBJ2-7; TRBD2 matches at 8 bases. Germline CDR1 reads LNHDA; CDR2 reads SQIVND (reference sequence). With 10 bases clipped from V and 2 bases from J, the junction kept 10 bases outside the gene matches. The CDR3 runs 14 residues.

In DNA form, the CDR3 reads TGCGCCACCAAACCGGACAGGGGGCATAGTGAAGCTTTCTTT. Translated, it gives CATKPDRGHSEAFF. The J gene is TRBJ1-1, the V gene TRBV5-1, with 11 bases identical to TRBD1. Germline V CDR1 and CDR2: SGHRS, YFSETQ. After removal of 9 bases from V and 7 bases from J, the junction contained 11 bases not matched to a gene. This CDR3 has 14 residues.

This chain links TRBV21-1 with TRBJ1-5; the D call of TRBD1 is as the table states it, not checked on the DNA. TRBV21-1 is deemed a pseudogene. This CDR3 comprises 20 residues. The CDR3 nucleotides read TGTGCCAGTTACCACCGGATCCGGACAGGGATGAGGAGGAGCAATCAGCCCCAGCATTTT. It encodes CASYHRIRTGMRRSNQPQHF.

The chain recombines TRBV3-1 (or the pseudogene TRBV3-2) with TRBJ1-5, with D hard to call. The CDR3 extends over 12 amino acids. The V and J ends lost 5 bases and 5 bases respectively, with 7 bases between them. Germline V gene lookup returns CDR1 LGHDT and CDR2 YNNKEL (reference sequence). The CDR3 DNA sequence: TGTGCCAGCAGCTCTTCAGATCAGCCCCAGCATTTT. This encodes CASSSSDQPQHF.

A few counts support this clone. This sequence joins TRBV18 and TRBJ2-3, with TRBD2 as a possible D gene (5 bases). Trimming stripped 5 bases from V and 9 bases from J, with 12 bases between. The germline V gene has CDR1 KGHSH and CDR2 LQKENI. There are 12 residues in the CDR3. The CDR3 coding sequence is TGTGCCAGCTCAACGGACTCTGGAACGCAGTATTTT. Amino acid sequence: CASSTDSGTQYF.

This sequence joins TRBV5-1 and TRBJ2-5, with 8 bases aligning to TRBD2. Per germline, CDR1 SGHRS and CDR2 YFSETQ. CDR3 length: 14 amino acids. The ends lost 5 bases at V and 4 bases at J; junction bases unmatched: 7. The CDR3 region is CASRTGTSVETQYF. CDR3 coding DNA: TGCGCCAGCAGGACCGGGACTAGTGTAGAGACCCAGTACTTC.

The chain couples TRBV3-1 (or the pseudogene TRBV3-2) to TRBJ2-5; weak D call: TRBD1 (6 bases). The CDR3 length is 13 residues. The germline V gene has CDR1 LGHDT and CDR2 YNNKEL (reference sequence). V gave up 5 bases and J gave up 2 bases, with 9 bases separating them. CDR3 in DNA: TGTGCCAGCAGCGGGCAGGGGCAAGAGACCCAGTACTTC. Translated, it gives CASSGQGQETQYF.